These 26 T cell receptor beta chains share one sample of origin, sequenced in a study of Ad26.COV2.S vaccination and SARS-CoV-2 variants. Sample treatment: over 15 received Ad26.COV2.S at low or high dose, single or two shots; several received placebo; per-sample allocation not given. It was on day 63 after the first vaccine or placebo injection that samples were taken. TCRdb's table, derived via immunoSEQ multiplex PCR, lists solely in-frame clones and lacks some. The data contain a few hundred thousand clones, almost 90% of them singletons. The sequenced sample was peripheral blood, obtained in a trial of Ad26.COV2.S vaccine versus placebo. All receptors derive from a person aged 18-60 years who received the Ad26.COV2.S COVID-19 vaccine or a placebo.

The chain uses TRBV6-1 and TRBJ1-3; TRBD1 is a possible D gene (6 bases). The ends were cut back, 3 bases at V and 1 base at J, with 10 bases in the middle. This CDR3 contains 15 residues. In germline, CDR1 is MNHNS, CDR2 SASEGT. CDR3 sequence (DNA): TGTGCCAGCAGTGAGGGGGGGCGTTCTGGAAACACCATATATTTT. It is translated as CASSEGGRSGNTIYF.

This rearrangement joins TRBV5-6 to TRBJ1-1; TRBD1 matches 10 bases. Germline trimming cut 4 bases from V and 8 bases from J; bases unmatched to any gene: 14. This CDR3 has 16 amino acids. CDR1 is SGHDT and CDR2 is YYEEEE in the germline V gene. CDR3 sequence: CASSLNRDRGNREAFF. The CDR3 DNA reads as TGTGCCAGCAGCCTTAACCGGGACAGGGGCAATCGCGAAGCTTTCTTT.

The V gene is TRBV11-3, the J gene TRBJ1-1, with a tentative D call TRBD1 (5 bases). The CDR3 runs 13 residues. With 2 bases removed from V and 6 bases from J, the gap between germline ends came to 10 bases. Germline V gene data show CDR1 as SGHNT and CDR2 as YENEEA. CDR3 residues: CASSLQRGSEAFF. CDR3 in DNA: TGTGCCAGCAGCTTACAAAGGGGTTCTGAAGCTTTCTTT.

V gene TRBV9 combines with J gene TRBJ2-1, with D perhaps TRBD2 (5 bases). The ends were cut back, 0 bases at V and 3 bases at J, with 10 bases in the middle. The germline V gene encodes CDR1 SGDLS and CDR2 YYNGEE. This CDR3 region has 15 residues. Here the CDR3 reads CASSVGGFIYNEQFF. CDR3 DNA sequence: TGTGCCAGCAGCGTAGGCGGGTTTATCTACAATGAGCAGTTCTTC.

The chain uses TRBV12-3 or TRBV12-4 and TRBJ1-1, with D unclear. V lost 4 bases and J lost 4, with 10 bases in between. The CDR3 extends over 13 amino acids. CDR3 nucleotides: TGTGCCAGCAGTTCGAGGGTAGGCACTGAAGCTTTCTTT. This gives the protein CASSSRVGTEAFF.

This sequence joins TRBV23-1 and TRBJ1-2; TRBD1 aligns across 10 bases. TRBV23-1 falls under the ORF class, with uncertain function. This CDR3 is 12 amino acids long. J lost 7 bases, V lost 6 bases, and 2 bases had no gene match. The chain's CDR3 is CASRTGGSGYTF. The CDR3 DNA is TGCGCCAGCAGGACAGGGGGCAGTGGCTACACCTTC.

This clone was recorded once. The rearrangement links TRBV25-1 to TRBJ1-2, with unresolved D. V lost 1 base, J lost 6 bases, and 21 bases lay in between. The CDR3 is 17 residues long. Germline V lookup: CDR1 MGHDK, CDR2 SYGVNS. CDR3 bases: TGTGCCAGCAGTGAATTACCCGGCAGGTCGGGCCCGAATGGCTACACCTTC. Protein sequence: CASSELPGRSGPNGYTF.

V usage is TRBV24-1 and J usage is TRBJ2-7; tentative D call: TRBD2 (6 bases). CDR1 and CDR2 (germline): KGHDR, SFDVKD. This CDR3 comprises 15 residues. V dropped 7 bases and J dropped 5 bases, with 20 bases sitting between them. CDR3 nucleotide sequence: TGTGCCACCAGGGAGGGTCCCTTTGATCACAACGAGCAGTACGTC. Protein sequence: CATREGPFDHNEQYV.

V is TRBV7-2 and J is TRBJ2-7; D not resolved. Germline CDR1 and CDR2: SGHTA and FQGNSA. The CDR3 has 16 amino acids. V was shortened by 4 bases and J by 4 bases, with 20 bases between the two germline ends. CDR3 sequence reads: CASSSFLGFFLYEQYV. The CDR3 DNA reads TGTGCCAGCAGCTCTTTTTTAGGGTTCTTTCTTTACGAGCAGTACGTC.

The rearrangement links TRBV21-1 to TRBJ2-5. TRBV21-1 is listed as a pseudogene. The CDR3 runs to 17 residues. The CDR3 loop is CASSKPHLGLYQETQYF. For the CDR3, the DNA is TGTGCCAGCAGCAAACCTCACCTAGGGCTGTACCAAGAGACCCAGTACTTC.

The chain links TRBV9 to TRBJ2-2, with unresolved D. The CDR3 extends over 14 amino acids. Between the trimmed V and J ends, which lost 1 base and 4 bases, there was a span of 8 bases. CDR1 and CDR2 (germline): SGDLS, YYNGEE. CDR3 region: CASSVNPATGELFF. DNA for the CDR3: TGTGCCAGCAGCGTAAATCCGGCCACCGGGGAGCTGTTTTTT.

The chain is built from TRBV10-3 and TRBJ2-5; 7 bases line up with TRBD2. Germline assignment: CDR1 ENHRY and CDR2 SYGVKD. The J segment lost 1 base and the V segment lost 2 bases, leaving 4 bases of the junction unmatched. The CDR3 totals 15 residues. In DNA, the CDR3 is TGTGCCATCAGTGAGCCGGGGGGAGGCCAAGAGACCCAGTACTTC. This gives the protein CAISEPGGGQETQYF.

The chain is built from TRBV9 and TRBJ1-3, with D uncertain. Germline CDR1 reads SGDLS; CDR2 reads YYNGEE. CDR3 length: 12 amino acids. V dropped 0 bases and J dropped 6 bases, with 4 bases sitting between them. This CDR3 is CASSVDENTIYF. DNA of the CDR3: TGTGCCAGCAGCGTAGATGAAAACACCATATATTTT. The full variable domain, in which reference TRBV9 and TRBJ1-3 provide the parts outside the CDR3, is DSGVTQTPKHLITATGQRVTLRCSPRSGDLSVYWYQQSLDQGLQFLIQYYNGEERAKGNILERFSAQQFPDLHSELNLSSLELGDSALYFCASSVDENTIYFGEGSWLTVV.

This clone was counted only a few times. V is TRBV18 and J is TRBJ2-7; the D gene is possibly TRBD1 (6 bases). The CDR3 sequence is 15 residues long. V lost 5 bases and J lost 5, with 19 bases in between. Germline V gene lookup returns CDR1 KGHSH and CDR2 LQKENI. The chain's CDR3 is CASSSGPAGVNEQYV. CDR3 sequence (DNA): TGTGCCAGCTCATCCGGGCCGGCAGGGGTCAACGAGCAGTACGTC.

This clone was observed a single time. V gene TRBV7-9 combines with J gene TRBJ1-2, with D possibly TRBD1 on 6 matching bases. Between the trimmed V and J ends, which lost 2 bases and 8 bases, there was a span of 12 bases. This CDR3 comprises 13 residues. Germline values: CDR1 SEHNR, CDR2 FQNEAQ (reference sequence). DNA for the CDR3: TGTGCCAGCAGCTTAATGGGGGCGCCGGGCTACACCTTC. It specifies CASSLMGAPGYTF.

J is TRBJ1-1 and V is TRBV5-1; the D is unclear. Between the trimmed V and J ends, which lost 1 base and 8 bases, there was a span of 12 bases. CDR1 is SGHRS, CDR2 YFSETQ, per germline. There are 13 residues in the CDR3. This CDR3 reads CASSLFNQQEAFF. The CDR3 coding sequence is TGCGCCAGCAGCTTGTTTAACCAGCAAGAAGCTTTCTTT.

V gene TRBV20-1 combines with J gene TRBJ2-5; D gene uncertain. V lost 3 bases and J lost 3, with 11 bases in between. This CDR3 has 13 residues. The germline V gene has CDR1 DFQATT and CDR2 SNEGSKA (reference sequence). The CDR3 here is CSASPGLKETQYF. CDR3 DNA: TGCAGTGCTAGTCCCGGCCTTAAAGAGACCCAGTACTTC.

The gene calls are TRBV7-2 and TRBJ1-2, with a weak D call TRBD1 (5 bases). With 4 bases removed from V and 8 bases from J, the gap between germline ends came to 8 bases. The length of the CDR3 is 11 residues. From germline, CDR1 is SGHTA and CDR2 FQGNSA. CDR3 sequence: CASSSRVGYTF. The CDR3 coding sequence is TGTGCCAGCAGCTCCAGGGTGGGCTACACCTTC.

This chain links TRBV13 with TRBJ2-5, with D perhaps matching TRBD2 (6 bases). In germline, CDR1 is PRHDT, CDR2 FYEKMQ (reference sequence). This CDR3 spans 14 amino acids. V was cut by 0 bases and J by 4 bases, with 9 bases left in between. The CDR3 DNA sequence: TGTGCCAGCAGCTTAGGTCAGGGAGGAGAGACCCAGTACTTC. Amino acids: CASSLGQGGETQYF.

This clone occurred once. The chain's CDR3 is CASSLAGQLMNTEAFF. The DNA of the CDR3 is TGTGCCAGCAGCTTAGCCGGACAGCTAATGAACACTGAAGCTTTCTTT. V is TRBV11-2 and J is TRBJ1-1, with a possible D match to TRBD1 (6 bases). CDR3 length equals 16 residues. Trimming took off 1 base at V and 0 bases at J, with 12 bases between the two ends. CDR1 is SGHAT, CDR2 FQNNGV, per germline.

The gene calls are TRBV3-1 (or the pseudogene TRBV3-2) and TRBJ1-5; 9 bases are shared with TRBD1. The CDR3 length is 18 residues. The junction had 11 bases not matched to a gene; V was cut back by 2 bases and J by 3 bases. The V gene's germline CDR1 is LGHDT and CDR2 YNNKEL (reference sequence). The CDR3 nucleotides are TGTGCCAGCAGCCAAACCGGGACAGGGCTTTCCCTCAATCAGCCCCAGCATTTT. This encodes CASSQTGTGLSLNQPQHF.

V and J are TRBV29-1 and TRBJ1-1, with D possibly TRBD1 on 6 matching bases. Germline V lookup: CDR1 SQVTM, CDR2 ANQGSEA. CDR3 length: 10 residues. V was shortened by 4 bases and J by 8 bases, with 8 bases between the two germline ends. This chain's CDR3 is CSVAGTEAFF. The CDR3 DNA follows: TGCAGCGTTGCTGGGACAGAAGCTTTCTTT.

This sequence joins TRBV2 and TRBJ1-1; no definite D call. The V end lost 5 bases, the J end lost 5 bases, and 9 bases lay between the germline ends. The CDR3 consists of 12 residues. In germline, CDR1 is SNHLY, CDR2 FYNNEI. CDR3 nucleotides: TGTGCCAGCAGTCCCGAGATAACTGAAGCTTTCTTT. Amino acids: CASSPEITEAFF.

In this sample, this clone turned up a few times. The chain has TRBV6-5 and TRBJ2-1; D is undetermined. The CDR3 extends over 12 amino acids. Germline lookup yields CDR1 MNHEY and CDR2 SVGAGI. The V end was cut by 6 bases, the J end by 9 bases, with 12 bases between. CDR3 DNA sequence: TGTGCCAGCAGCCGGCTAGGAGCTGAGCAGTTCTTC. Translated: CASSRLGAEQFF.

This clone was observed a single time. This chain uses TRBV5-1 with TRBJ1-2, with D unresolved. This CDR3 has 11 amino acids. Germline-derived CDR1 and CDR2 are SGHRS and YFSETQ. V was cut by 3 bases and J by 5 bases, with 5 bases left in between. The CDR3 protein is CASSSEYGYTF. The DNA for the CDR3 is TGCGCCAGCAGCTCCGAATATGGCTACACCTTC.

The rearrangement uses TRBV28 and TRBJ2-7, with D unresolved. The V and J ends lost 3 bases and 4 bases respectively, with 7 bases between them. There are 12 residues in the CDR3. Germline CDR1 reads MDHEN; CDR2 reads SYDVKM. This CDR3 is CASSFTLYEQYF. The DNA for the CDR3 is TGTGCCAGCAGTTTTACACTTTACGAGCAGTACTTC.